The clone carrying this T cell receptor beta chain was counted between two and nine times. Its antigen is as yet unknown. This specimen comes from a study of blood T cells in healthy people across ages. Study background: Capture via template switching afforded approximately one barcoded beta molecule per two T cells. Whole-study results and caveats: Any conclusive comparison of naive versus antigen-experienced cells was prevented by using unsorted PBMCs. TCR beta diversity per million T cells fell roughly linearly with age.

J gave up 0 bases and V 11 bases, and 6 bases lay outside the gene matches. The CDR3 spans 14 residues. CDR1 MNHEY and CDR2 SVGAGI come from the germline V gene. Each donor had around 10 milliliters of peripheral blood drawn. Then a second PCR, running about 6 to 12 cycles, was carried out with a sample-barcoded 5' primer and a J-beta primer mix. TCRdb re-called the 5' RACE reads with MiXCR, one entry per CDR3 protein. The table lists around 1,700,000 distinct CDR3 sequences, about 30% of them singletons, with around 7.7% in the top ten. This clonotype originated in a woman aged 30 to 39 in good health. This rearrangement joins TRBV6-5 to TRBJ1-5, with 8 positions matching TRBD1. Specimen: blood. In DNA form, the CDR3 reads TGTGCCTCGGGACAGGACCTTAGCAATCAGCCCCAGCATTTT. This codes for CASGQDLSNQPQHF.